These 18 T cell receptor beta chains came from one sample sequenced in a study of T cell responses to AZD1222 COVID-19 vaccine. Clones were sequenced by immunoSEQ multiplex PCR, and TCRdb holds only the in-frame ones, with some missing. The sample includes fewer than 150,000 clones, 85% to 90% seen only once; the top ten take 6% to 8%. This sample comprised peripheral blood, obtained 28 days after the second AZD1222 dose. Every receptor here comes from an adult who received the AZD1222 COVID-19 vaccine.

This clone was found a few times. The gene calls are TRBV2 and TRBJ1-2; a weak D match, TRBD1 (6 bases). The V and J ends lost 6 bases and 3 bases respectively, with 17 bases between them. CDR3 size: 15 residues. CDR1 and CDR2 (germline): SNHLY, FYNNEI. The CDR3 is CASRRNRGGDYGYTF. In nucleotides, the CDR3 is TGTGCCAGCAGGCGGAACCGGGGGGGCGACTATGGCTACACCTTC.

The chain is built from TRBV21-1 and TRBJ2-7. TRBV21-1 is a recognized pseudogene. The CDR3 totals 16 residues. CDR3 amino acids: CASSKGPGQGSNEQYF. The CDR3 DNA reads TGTGCCAGCAGCAAAGGACCGGGGCAGGGTAGCAACGAGCAGTACTTC.

The chain is built from TRBV5-1 and TRBJ1-1; perhaps TRBD1 as D (5 bases). CDR1 and CDR2 from the germline V gene are SGHRS and YFSETQ. This CDR3 is built from 14 residues. The V end was cut by 0 bases, the J end by 1 base, with 7 bases between. The CDR3 here is CASSLDTGNTEAFF. CDR3 DNA sequence: TGCGCCAGCAGCTTGGACACAGGGAACACTGAAGCTTTCTTT.

This rearrangement joins TRBV3-1 (or the pseudogene TRBV3-2) to TRBJ1-6; no firm D call. The CDR3 has 13 residues. Germline-derived CDR1 and CDR2 are LGHDT and YNNKEL (reference sequence). Between the trimmed V and J ends, which lost 2 bases and 7 bases, there was a span of 6 bases. The CDR3, as DNA: TGTGCCAGCAGCCAACTCACGAATTCACCCCTCCACTTT. Its translation is CASSQLTNSPLHF.

The chain links TRBV5-1 to TRBJ2-3, with 7 positions matching TRBD2. Germline trimming cut 1 base from V and 6 bases from J; bases unmatched to any gene: 11. The V gene's germline CDR1 is SGHRS and CDR2 YFSETQ. There are 16 residues in the CDR3. This chain's CDR3 is CASSLLPGLGGDTQYF. CDR3 bases: TGCGCCAGCAGCTTGCTGCCGGGACTCGGGGGGGATACGCAGTATTTT.

The chain recombines TRBV5-1 with TRBJ1-2; 7 bases are a match to TRBD1. With V trimmed by 0 bases and J by 4 bases, 3 bases remained unmatched. The CDR3 length is 14 residues. Per the germline V gene, CDR1 is SGHRS and CDR2 is YFSETQ. CDR3 sequence (DNA): TGCGCCAGCAGCTTGGACAGGGGTTCCTATGGCTACACCTTC. Its translation is CASSLDRGSYGYTF.

The gene calls are TRBV7-2 and TRBJ2-7; D remains ambiguous. V was cut by 2 bases and J by 6 bases, with 8 bases left in between. Germline CDR1 SGHTA, CDR2 FQGNSA. The CDR3 spans 12 residues. CDR3 residues: CASSLKSLEQYF. The CDR3 DNA reads TGTGCCAGCAGCTTAAAAAGTCTCGAGCAGTACTTC.

This clone showed up just once. V and J are TRBV30 and TRBJ2-3; the match to TRBD2 covers 9 bases. CDR1 and CDR2 (germline): GTSNPN, SVGIG (reference sequence). The CDR3 extends over 12 amino acids. The ends lost 7 bases at V and 6 bases at J; junction bases unmatched: 5. CDR3 sequence: CALAAGGDTQYF. The DNA of the CDR3 is TGTGCCTTGGCGGCGGGGGGGGATACGCAGTATTTT. Full variable domain (outside the CDR3, taken from reference TRBV30 and TRBJ2-3): SQTIHQWPATLVQPVGSPLSLECTVEGTSNPNLYWYRQAAGRGLQLLFYSVGIGQISSEVPQNLSASRPQDRQFILSSKKLLLSDSGFYLCALAAGGDTQYFGPGTRLTVL.

V is TRBV11-1 and J is TRBJ2-7, with 8 bases aligning to TRBD1. J gave up 0 bases and V 4 bases, and 5 bases lay outside the gene matches. Germline CDR1 SGHAT, CDR2 FQDESV (reference sequence). This CDR3 has 15 residues. CDR3 DNA sequence: TGTGCCAGCAGCTGGTGGACAGGGAGCTCCTACGAGCAGTACTTC. It translates to CASSWWTGSSYEQYF. The full variable domain, with the rest looked up from reference TRBV11-1 and TRBJ2-7, is EAEVAQSPRYKITEKSQAVAFWCDPISGHATLYWYRQILGQGPELLVQFQDESVVDDSQLPKDRFSAERLKGVDSTLKIQPAELGDSAMYLCASSWWTGSSYEQYFGPGTRLTVT.

This chain joins TRBV7-9 and TRBJ2-5; D remains ambiguous. The V gene lost 1 base and the J gene lost 4 bases, with 10 bases spanning the gap. CDR3 size: 14 residues. Germline CDR1 and CDR2: SEHNR and FQNEAQ (reference sequence). For the CDR3, the DNA is TGTGCCAGCAGCTTAGGGACGTCCCTAGAGACCCAGTACTTC. Its protein is CASSLGTSLETQYF.

A single count supports this clone. The genes are TRBV18 and TRBJ1-5; D unclear. Germline V lookup: CDR1 KGHSH, CDR2 LQKENI. The CDR3 consists of 14 residues. The germline V and J ends were trimmed by 3 bases and 2 bases, with 8 bases remaining between them. CDR3 sequence (DNA): TGTGCCAGCTCACCTTCAGGTGGCAATCAGCCCCAGCATTTT. It is translated as CASSPSGGNQPQHF. Full variable domain (missing parts from reference TRBV18 and TRBJ1-5): NAGVMQNPRHLVRRRGQEARLRCSPMKGHSHVYWYRQLPEEGLKFMVYLQKENIIDESGMPKERFSAEFPKEGPSILRIQQVVRGDSAAYFCASSPSGGNQPQHFGDGTRLSIL.

The chain uses TRBV12-3 or TRBV12-4 and TRBJ1-1; 9 bases are a match to TRBD1. The junction had 2 bases not matched to a gene; V was cut back by 6 bases and J by 3 bases. The CDR3 runs 13 residues. This CDR3 reads CASRGTGYTEAFF. The CDR3 DNA is TGTGCCAGCAGGGGGACAGGGTACACTGAAGCTTTCTTT.

The V gene is TRBV5-1, the J gene TRBJ1-4, with D unresolved. The CDR3 totals 15 residues. Germline V gene data show CDR1 as SGHRS and CDR2 as YFSETQ. V was trimmed by 7 bases and J by 1 base, leaving 14 bases between them. The chain's CDR3 is CASSPTRGTNEKLFF. CDR3 nucleotide sequence: TGCGCCAGCTCTCCGACACGGGGAACTAATGAAAAACTGTTTTTT.

A single count supports this clone. V and J are TRBV7-9 and TRBJ2-3, with D perhaps TRBD1 (6 bases). CDR1 and CDR2 (germline): SEHNR, FQNEAQ (reference sequence). The CDR3 spans 15 residues. Trimming stripped 3 bases from V and 0 bases from J, with 10 bases between. The CDR3 loop is CASSFKGQSTDTQYF. CDR3 DNA sequence: TGTGCCAGCAGCTTTAAGGGACAAAGCACAGATACGCAGTATTTT.

V and J are TRBV7-2 and TRBJ2-1; the D is unclear. The germline V and J ends were trimmed by 3 bases and 0 bases, with 15 bases remaining between them. Germline V gene sequence: CDR1 SGHTA, CDR2 FQGNSA. There are 17 residues in the CDR3. CDR3 loop: CASSFRGPLSSYNEQFF. The CDR3 nucleotides read TGTGCCAGCAGCTTTCGAGGACCCCTAAGCTCCTACAATGAGCAGTTCTTC.

The V and J genes are TRBV27 and TRBJ2-7, with D possibly being TRBD2 (7 bases). This CDR3 spans 14 amino acids. CDR1 is MNHEY and CDR2 is SMNVEV in the germline V gene (reference sequence). Trimming stripped 5 bases from V and 4 bases from J, with 15 bases between. CDR3 protein: CASSPSGEGYEQYF. In DNA, the CDR3 is TGTGCCAGCAGTCCCTCAGGGGAGGGATACGAGCAGTACTTC.

The rearrangement uses TRBV3-1 (or the pseudogene TRBV3-2) and TRBJ2-7, with D possibly being TRBD1 or TRBD2 (5 bases each). Trimming took 0 bases from V and 3 from J, leaving 18 bases between them. The CDR3 runs 17 residues. Germline V gene sequence: CDR1 LGHDT, CDR2 YNNKEL (reference sequence). The CDR3 DNA reads TGTGCCAGCAGCCAAGAGGGTAGGGGACGGCAGTTCTACGAGCAGTACTTC. Amino acids: CASSQEGRGRQFYEQYF.

The chain carries TRBV11-3 and TRBJ2-1; D may match TRBD1 or TRBD2 (6 bases each). The CDR3 is 15 amino acids. Germline values: CDR1 SGHNT, CDR2 YENEEA. Between the trimmed V and J ends, which lost 4 bases and 7 bases, there was a span of 17 bases. The CDR3 nucleotides read TGTGCCAGCAGCTCTAGGGGGGAGTCCTGGAATGAGCAGTTCTTC. This sequence encodes CASSSRGESWNEQFF.